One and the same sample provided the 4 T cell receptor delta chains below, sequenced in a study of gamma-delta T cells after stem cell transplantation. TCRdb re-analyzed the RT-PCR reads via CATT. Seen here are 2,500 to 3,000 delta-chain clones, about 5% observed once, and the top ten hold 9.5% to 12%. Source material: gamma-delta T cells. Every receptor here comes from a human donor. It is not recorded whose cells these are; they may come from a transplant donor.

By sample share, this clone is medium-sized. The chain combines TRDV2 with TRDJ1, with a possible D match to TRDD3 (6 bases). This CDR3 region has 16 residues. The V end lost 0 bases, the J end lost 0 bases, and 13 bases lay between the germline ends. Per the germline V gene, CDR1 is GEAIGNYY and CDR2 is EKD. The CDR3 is CACDTLILGYTDKLIF. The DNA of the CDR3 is TGTGCCTGTGACACCTTAATACTGGGCTACACCGATAAACTCATCTTT.

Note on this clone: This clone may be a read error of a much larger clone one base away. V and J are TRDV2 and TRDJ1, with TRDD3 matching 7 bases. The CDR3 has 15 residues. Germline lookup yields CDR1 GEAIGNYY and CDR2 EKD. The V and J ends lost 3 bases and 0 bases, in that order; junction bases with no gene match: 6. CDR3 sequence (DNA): TGTGCCTGTGACGTCCTGGGGGCGAACACCGATAAACTCATCTTT. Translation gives CACDVLGANTDKLIF.

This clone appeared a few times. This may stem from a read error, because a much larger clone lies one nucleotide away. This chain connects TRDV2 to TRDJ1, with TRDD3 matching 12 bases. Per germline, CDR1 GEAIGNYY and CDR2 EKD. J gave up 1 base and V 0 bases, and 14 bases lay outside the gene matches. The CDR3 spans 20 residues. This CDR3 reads CACDTVNALGDTYTTDKLIF. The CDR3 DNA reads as TGTGCCTGTGACACCGTAAATGCACTGGGGGATACTTATACCACCGATAAACTCATCTTT.

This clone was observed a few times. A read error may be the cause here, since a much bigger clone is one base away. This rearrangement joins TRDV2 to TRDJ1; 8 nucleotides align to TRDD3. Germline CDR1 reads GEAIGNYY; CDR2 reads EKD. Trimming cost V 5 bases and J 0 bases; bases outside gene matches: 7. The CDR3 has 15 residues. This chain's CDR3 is CACVAWGKNTDKLIF. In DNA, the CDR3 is TGTGCCTGTGTCGCCTGGGGGAAAAACACCGATAAACTCATCTTT.